These 15 T cell receptor beta chains were sequenced from one sample in a study of blood T cell repertoires in COVID-19. Profiling relied on immunoSEQ multiplex PCR, and the TCRdb table lists in-frame clones only, not all of them. The sample yields about 310,000 clones, over 85% seen once. What was sequenced was PBMCs or T cells enriched from blood (not recorded which). These receptors all come from a woman under 40 who had recovered from COVID-19.

This clone was observed a single time. The V gene is TRBV4-1, the J gene TRBJ1-5; the D gene is possibly TRBD1 (5 bases). Trimming took 5 bases from V and 0 from J, leaving 8 bases between them. CDR1 is MGHRA, CDR2 YSYEKL, per germline. This CDR3 contains 14 residues. The CDR3 DNA follows: TGCGCCAGCAGCTCCAGGGCTAGCAATCAGCCCCAGCATTTT. It yields the protein CASSSRASNQPQHF.

The chain uses TRBV6-5 and TRBJ2-7, with D possibly matching TRBD2 (6 bases). V gave up 5 bases and J gave up 6 bases, with 17 bases separating them. This CDR3 comprises 14 residues. CDR1 and CDR2 from the germline V gene are MNHEY and SVGAGI. CDR3 sequence reads: CASSLRDSRVEQYF. CDR3 DNA: TGTGCCAGCAGTCTCCGGGACTCAAGGGTCGAGCAGTACTTC.

V usage is TRBV27 and J usage is TRBJ2-6; TRBD1 aligns across 9 bases. From germline, CDR1 is MNHEY and CDR2 SMNVEV (reference sequence). The CDR3 length is 17 residues. The trim removed 6 bases at V and 2 bases at J, leaving 8 bases unmatched. CDR3: CASRPHRGRAGANVLTF. DNA for the CDR3: TGTGCCAGCAGGCCGCACAGGGGGCGAGCTGGGGCCAACGTCCTGACTTTC.

About this clone itself: Relative to the germline gene, one junction end is altered; a read error may explain this. This sequence joins TRBV7-7 and TRBJ2-6; 15 nucleotides match TRBD2. Per germline, CDR1 SSHAT and CDR2 FNYEAQ (reference sequence). This CDR3 region has 19 residues. The CDR3 is CASSLGGLAGGYGANVLTF. DNA of the CDR3: TGTGCTAGCAGCTTAGGTGGACTAGCGGGAGGGTACGGGGCCAACGTCCTGACTTTC.

The CDR3 nucleotides are TGTGCCAGCAGTGAACTAGGCTCTGGGGCCAACGTCCTGACTTTC. Translated: CASSELGSGANVLTF. The chain uses TRBV2 and TRBJ2-6, with no clear D. This CDR3 region has 15 residues. V dropped 2 bases and J dropped 0 bases, with 5 bases sitting between them. From germline, CDR1 is SNHLY and CDR2 FYNNEI.

The chain joins TRBV18 to TRBJ2-5, with a possible D match to TRBD2 (6 bases). CDR1 and CDR2 (germline): KGHSH, LQKENI. V was clipped by 2 bases and J by 2 bases, with 18 bases between them. The length of the CDR3 is 17 residues. The CDR3 region has the DNA TGTGCCAGCTCACCATTAGCCAGGAGGACTATACAAGAGACCCAGTACTTC. Protein: CASSPLARRTIQETQYF.

The genes are TRBV5-1 and TRBJ1-4; D might be TRBD1 (5 bases). V gave up 3 bases and J gave up 6 bases, with 15 bases separating them. Germline values: CDR1 SGHRS, CDR2 YFSETQ. The CDR3 spans 15 residues. The CDR3 protein is CASSWRRGQDEKLFF. The DNA for the CDR3 is TGCGCCAGCAGCTGGCGGCGGGGCCAAGATGAAAAACTGTTTTTT. Full variable domain (outside the CDR3, taken from reference TRBV5-1 and TRBJ1-4): KAGVTQTPRYLIKTRGQQVTLSCSPISGHRSVSWYQQTPGQGLQFLFEYFSETQRNKGNFPGRFSGRQFSNSRSEMNVSTLELGDSALYLCASSWRRGQDEKLFFGSGTQLSVL.

This rearrangement joins TRBV27 to TRBJ2-3; the D gene is possibly TRBD2 (6 bases). The length of the CDR3 is 16 residues. Trimming cost V 5 bases and J 5 bases, with 20 bases left between them. CDR1 is MNHEY, CDR2 SMNVEV, per germline (reference sequence). The CDR3 region is CASSPQSGGTGDTQYF. As DNA, the CDR3 is TGTGCCAGCAGTCCTCAGAGCGGCGGGACGGGAGATACGCAGTATTTT.

The genes are TRBV7-3 and TRBJ2-1, with 9 bases matching TRBD1. The CDR3 has 14 amino acids. Germline-derived CDR1 and CDR2 are SGHTA and FQGTGA. Trimming cost V 5 bases and J 9 bases; bases outside gene matches: 8. For the CDR3, the DNA is TGTGCCAGCAGCGCCGGGACAGGGTGGGGTGAGCAGTTCTTC. Its translation is CASSAGTGWGEQFF.

The rearrangement uses TRBV5-4 and TRBJ2-5; TRBD1 is a possible D gene (5 bases). The germline V and J ends were trimmed by 4 bases and 2 bases, with 15 bases remaining between them. CDR3 length: 15 residues. CDR1 is SGHNT and CDR2 is YYREEE in the germline V gene (reference sequence). The DNA of the CDR3 is TGTGCCAGCAGCACACCGACAGAACTTCAAGAGACCCAGTACTTC. It encodes CASSTPTELQETQYF.

The chain carries TRBV4-3 and TRBJ2-2; D ambiguous. V was cut by 0 bases and J by 3 bases, with 8 bases left in between. Germline CDR1 reads LGHNA; CDR2 reads YSLEER. The CDR3 spans 15 residues. The CDR3 DNA sequence: TGCGCCAGCAGCCAAGAGGGCAGATACACCGGGGAGCTGTTTTTT. It specifies CASSQEGRYTGELFF.

This clone was found a few times. The rearrangement links TRBV10-3 to TRBJ1-1, with 7 bases aligning to TRBD1. The junction had 3 bases not matched to a gene; V was cut back by 0 bases and J by 5 bases. Germline V CDR1 and CDR2: ENHRY, SYGVKD. The CDR3 covers 14 residues. The CDR3 nucleotides read TGTGCCATCAGTGAGTCCCAGGGGGAAACTGAAGCTTTCTTT. Amino acid sequence: CAISESQGETEAFF.

The rearrangement joins TRBV3-1 (or the pseudogene TRBV3-2) to TRBJ1-2, with no clear D. CDR3 size: 15 residues. V was cut by 4 bases and J by 3 bases, with 15 bases left in between. The germline V gene has CDR1 LGHDT and CDR2 YNNKEL (reference sequence). CDR3 DNA: TGTGCCAGCAGCCCCCTATTCCGGGGAGACTATGGCTACACCTTC. Its protein product is CASSPLFRGDYGYTF.

The chain has TRBV11-1 and TRBJ2-7; a possible D gene is TRBD2 (6 bases). This CDR3 comprises 15 residues. Trimming shortened V by 5 bases and J by 6 bases, and 20 bases separated the two germline ends. Germline CDR1 and CDR2: SGHAT and FQDESV (reference sequence). The CDR3 loop reads CASSLQRGVVSEQYF. The CDR3 DNA follows: TGTGCCAGCAGCCTCCAGCGCGGGGTGGTCTCCGAGCAGTACTTC. The variable domain in full, with the rest retrieved from reference TRBV11-1 and TRBJ2-7, is EAEVAQSPRYKITEKSQAVAFWCDPISGHATLYWYRQILGQGPELLVQFQDESVVDDSQLPKDRFSAERLKGVDSTLKIQPAELGDSAMYLCASSLQRGVVSEQYFGPGTRLTVT.

This clone has only one observation. The rearrangement links TRBV19 to TRBJ1-1; perhaps TRBD1 as D (6 bases). V was pared by 3 bases and J by 0 bases, with 11 bases between. The germline V gene encodes CDR1 LNHDA and CDR2 SQIVND (reference sequence). The CDR3 consists of 15 residues. This CDR3 is CASSMRGGMNTEAFF. CDR3 nucleotides: TGTGCCAGTAGTATGAGGGGGGGCATGAACACTGAAGCTTTCTTT. The whole variable domain, filled in from reference TRBV19 and TRBJ1-1, reads DGGITQSPKYLFRKEGQNVTLSCEQNLNHDAMYWYRQDPGQGLRLIYYSQIVNDFQKGDIAEGYSVSREKKESFPLTVTSAQKNPTAFYLCASSMRGGMNTEAFFGQGTRLTVV.